The present T cell receptor beta chain was sequenced within a study of response to subunit inactivated influenza vaccine. Broader study findings: Few additional T cells are recruited per seasonal influenza vaccination, authors suggested.

Ten or more counts support this clonotype. What it binds is not known. TCRdb reprocessed the RT-PCR reads via MiXCR and lists one record per CDR3 protein. The table has hundreds of thousands of distinct CDR3 sequences, around a sixth seen once. The germline V and J ends were trimmed by 3 bases and 1 base, with 6 bases remaining between them. The CDR3 has 13 amino acids. The clonotype comes from a man between 45 and 60 years old who received an inactivated influenza vaccine. The chain has TRBV12-3 or TRBV12-4 and TRBJ1-2; D gene uncertain. The sequenced sample was PBMCs from blood, obtained 5 days after vaccination. DNA of the CDR3: TGTGCCAGCAGTTTGCCAATTAACTATGGCTACACCTTC. Amino acid sequence: CASSLPINYGYTF.